One and the same sample provided the 19 T cell receptor beta chains below, sequenced in a study of blood T cells in healthy people across ages. For the second PCR, which ran for about 6 to 11 cycles, a sample-barcoded 5' primer and a J-beta primer mix were used. TCRdb re-called the 5' RACE reads with MiXCR, one entry per CDR3 protein. The table shows about 620,000 distinct CDR3 sequences, with about 51% occurring only once. Sequencing was performed on blood. The receptor set was obtained from an elderly woman in good health.

V usage is TRBV7-7 and J usage is TRBJ2-5; D tentatively reads TRBD1 or TRBD2 (5 bases each). V was cut by 5 bases and J by 1 base, with 11 bases left in between. This CDR3 comprises 14 residues. Per germline, CDR1 SSHAT and CDR2 FNYEAQ (reference sequence). The DNA of the CDR3 is TGTGCCAGCAGCCCATTGGGACCCCAAGAGACCCAGTACTTC. As protein: CASSPLGPQETQYF.

With regard to this clonotype: A read error is possible here, since a much larger clone lies one base away. The chain joins TRBV20-1 to TRBJ2-1; perhaps TRBD1 as D (5 bases). The CDR3 spans 14 residues. Germline V gene lookup returns CDR1 DFQATT and CDR2 SNEGSKA (reference sequence). Written as DNA, the CDR3 is TGCAGTGCTAGGAGTGGGGCCTCCTGCAATGAGCAGTTCTTC. It encodes CSARSGASCNEQFF.

This chain uses TRBV20-1 with TRBJ2-2, with 8 bases that match TRBD1. Germline CDR1 is DFQATT and CDR2 is SNEGSKA (reference sequence). V shed 6 bases and J 9 bases; nucleotides not matched to a gene: 6. CDR3 length: 12 amino acids. CDR3 bases: TGCAGTGCAAAGTCAGGGGGCAGGGAGCTGTTTTTT. It yields the protein CSAKSGGRELFF.

This clonotype occurred a few times. Being one base from a much bigger clone, this may be a read error. The chain combines TRBV5-1 with TRBJ2-5; possible D gene TRBD2, 6 bases. Trimming left V 3 bases short and J 11 bases short, with 20 bases between. There are 14 residues in the CDR3. Germline assignment: CDR1 SGHRS and CDR2 YFSETQ. The CDR3 DNA is TGCGCCAGCAGCTCGGTCGGAGGGCGGTATGAGCAGTACTTC. It is translated as CASSSVGGRYEQYF.

On this clonotype: A read error may explain this, as a much larger clone is one base away. The J gene is TRBJ2-1, the V gene TRBV27; no definite D call. V was shortened by 0 bases and J by 10 bases, with 16 bases between the two germline ends. CDR1 and CDR2 from the germline V gene are MNHEY and SMNVEV (reference sequence). CDR3 size: 15 residues. Here the CDR3 reads CASSLSQRSSYEQFF. The CDR3, as DNA: TGTGCCAGCAGTTTATCCCAACGGAGCTCCTACGAGCAGTTCTTC.

In its sample, this clonotype was seen a few times. The V gene is TRBV9, the J gene TRBJ1-5; D perhaps matches TRBD1 (6 bases). Trimming took off 4 bases at V and 2 bases at J, with 13 bases between the two ends. The CDR3 loop spans 15 amino acids. Germline loops: CDR1 SGDLS, CDR2 YYNGEE. For the CDR3, the DNA is TGTGCCAGCAGCCCGGGGACACTGGGCAATCAGCCCCAGCATTTT. Residues: CASSPGTLGNQPQHF.

About this clonotype: A much larger clone lies one base from this, so it may be a read error. The J gene is TRBJ2-1, the V gene TRBV6-6; 8 bases map to TRBD1. The V gene's germline CDR1 is MNHNY and CDR2 SVGAGI (reference sequence). Trimming removed 8 bases from V and 8 bases from J; junction bases left unmatched: 11. The CDR3 loop spans 14 amino acids. Here the CDR3 reads CASRDRGQFHEQFF. Written as DNA, the CDR3 is TGTGCCAGCCGAGACAGGGGCCAGTTCCATGAGCAGTTCTTC.

The chain links TRBV7-2 to TRBJ2-2; TRBD2 is a possible D gene (6 bases). CDR3 length: 15 amino acids. The germline V and J ends were trimmed by 6 bases and 6 bases, with 17 bases remaining between them. Germline V gives CDR1 SGHTA, CDR2 FQGNSA. DNA for the CDR3: TGTGCCAGCAGGCTGGTGGAGGGTGTGTCCGGGGAGCTGTTTTTT. Protein sequence: CASRLVEGVSGELFF.

The chain links TRBV25-1 to TRBJ1-5, with 9 bases identical to TRBD1. V lost 4 bases to trimming and J lost 6 bases; unmatched junction nucleotides: 4. Germline V gene sequence: CDR1 MGHDK, CDR2 SYGVNS. This CDR3 region has 14 residues. This CDR3 is CASSVTGGGQPQHF. The DNA of the CDR3 is TGTGCCAGCAGTGTGACAGGGGGGGGTCAGCCCCAGCATTTT.

The table lists this clonotype with a count of one. The rearrangement uses TRBV7-2 and TRBJ2-7; D possibly uses TRBD1 or TRBD2 (6 bases each). This CDR3 comprises 18 residues. V was shortened by 4 bases and J by 0 bases, with 22 bases between the two germline ends. Germline V CDR1 and CDR2: SGHTA, FQGNSA. The CDR3 reads CASSSGIRRGISSYEQYF. CDR3 sequence (DNA): TGTGCCAGCAGCTCAGGGATTAGGAGGGGGATAAGCTCCTACGAGCAGTACTTC. The whole variable domain, filled in from reference TRBV7-2 and TRBJ2-7, reads GAGVSQSPSNKVTEKGKDVELRCDPISGHTALYWYRQSLGQGLEFLIYFQGNSAPDKSGLPSDRFSAERTGGSVSTLTIQRTQQEDSAVYLCASSSGIRRGISSYEQYFGPGTRLTVT.

The rearrangement joins TRBV12-3 or TRBV12-4 to TRBJ2-6; D tentatively reads TRBD1 or TRBD2 (5 bases each). Trimming took off 8 bases at V and 1 base at J, with 12 bases between the two ends. The CDR3 loop spans 15 amino acids. CDR3 DNA sequence: TGTGCCAGCCACCGGTGGGGGTCTGGGGCCAACGTCCTGACTTTC. It encodes CASHRWGSGANVLTF.

This clonotype was found many times. The chain is built from TRBV7-3 and TRBJ2-5, with D tentatively TRBD2 (5 bases). CDR1 is SGHTA, CDR2 FQGTGA, per germline. With 4 bases removed from V and 4 bases from J, the gap between germline ends came to 13 bases. The CDR3 spans 14 residues. CDR3 DNA sequence: TGTGCCAGCAGCTCCGGACTTACCTCAGAGACCCAGTACTTC. Translated, it gives CASSSGLTSETQYF.

The chain links TRBV7-9 to TRBJ2-3; weak D call: TRBD1 (9 bases). The germline V gene has CDR1 SEHNR and CDR2 FQNEAQ (reference sequence). Trimming removed 5 bases at V and 3 bases at J, with 18 bases between. The CDR3 is 16 residues long. This CDR3 reads CASSPGGTGLTDTQYF. The CDR3 DNA is TGTGCCAGCAGCCCGGGGGGGACAGGGTTGACAGATACGCAGTATTTT.

The chain couples TRBV5-1 to TRBJ1-1; the D is unclear. This CDR3 is built from 13 residues. The V gene lost 0 bases and the J gene lost 8 bases, with 11 bases spanning the gap. Germline loops: CDR1 SGHRS, CDR2 YFSETQ. The CDR3 here is CASSLEPEREAFF. CDR3 DNA sequence: TGCGCCAGCAGCTTGGAGCCGGAACGGGAAGCTTTCTTT.

This clonotype was observed once. Given a much more abundant clone one base away, this may be a read error. The chain carries TRBV20-1 and TRBJ2-7; 11 nucleotides match TRBD2. Germline CDR1 and CDR2: DFQATT and SNEGSKA (reference sequence). Trimming at V came to 5 bases and at J to 7 bases, leaving 10 bases not matched to a gene. The CDR3 extends over 14 amino acids. The chain's CDR3 is CSALAGGPRNEQYF. In DNA form, the CDR3 reads TGCAGTGCTTTAGCGGGAGGGCCAAGAAATGAGCAGTACTTC.

This clonotype came up a few times. The genes are TRBV20-1 and TRBJ2-4; D not certain. This CDR3 is built from 15 residues. Germline loops: CDR1 DFQATT, CDR2 SNEGSKA (reference sequence). V shed 1 base and J shed 0 bases, with 10 bases lying between them. In nucleotides, the CDR3 is TGCAGTGCTAGAGCTACACCTCTAGCCAAAAACATTCAGTACTTC. It codes for CSARATPLAKNIQYF.

This clonotype has a count of ten or more. The rearrangement joins TRBV18 to TRBJ2-5, with TRBD1 identical over 8 bases. Germline assignment: CDR1 KGHSH and CDR2 LQKENI. V dropped 3 bases and J dropped 4; count of bases not matched to a gene: 4. This CDR3 contains 14 residues. The CDR3 DNA reads as TGTGCCAGCTCACCGGACAGGGCATCAGAGACCCAGTACTTC. It is translated as CASSPDRASETQYF.

In this sample, this clonotype turned up once. The genes are TRBV4-3 and TRBJ2-7; D possibly uses TRBD1 or TRBD2 (5 bases each). This CDR3 comprises 15 residues. V lost 0 bases, J lost 0 bases, and 9 bases lay in between. Germline lookup yields CDR1 LGHNA and CDR2 YSLEER. The CDR3 region has the DNA TGCGCCAGCAGCCAAGAGGGGGTTAGCTCCTACGAGCAGTACTTC. Its translation: CASSQEGVSSYEQYF.

This clonotype was found many times. The V call is TRBV10-3, the J call TRBJ2-7; 12 positions match TRBD2. Germline lookup yields CDR1 ENHRY and CDR2 SYGVKD. CDR3 size: 16 residues. The ends lost 5 bases at V and 1 base at J; junction bases unmatched: 6. The CDR3 DNA reads as TGTGCCATCAGTCCCGGACTAGCGGGGACATCCTACGAGCAGTACTTC. As protein: CAISPGLAGTSYEQYF.